A single TCR beta chain is shown here with its context. Seattle patient enrollment occurred during active infection, with longitudinal follow-up thereafter. Per the study methods: For nucleated cells, counts were estimated from reference gene primer amplification. Some clones are missing from TCRdb's copy, which holds only in-frame ones; the method was immunoSEQ multiplex PCR. For V, J and clone size, that table is used; D and trimming come from the DNA. The data contain a few hundred thousand clones, nearly 90% of them seen just once; the ten biggest clones take up over 8.5%. Germline V gene sequence: CDR1 SGHNT, CDR2 YYREEE (reference sequence). The CDR3 loop spans 13 amino acids. Trimming removed 0 bases from V and 4 bases from J; junction bases left unmatched: 0. This record comes from a study of blood T cell repertoires in COVID-19. Study summary: Samples taken during acute and convalescent COVID-19 were collected in the United States, Italy and Spain. Sources were T cells, B-cell-depleted T cells, or PBMCs; the material itself was cDNA or gDNA.

The chain employs TRBV5-4 and TRBJ1-2; 7 nucleotides agree with TRBD1. Sequences were obtained from peripheral blood. This receptor was identified in a woman aged 30 to 39 with COVID-19, enrolled during active disease. In nucleotides, the CDR3 is TGTGCCAGCAGCTTGGAGGGGGCCTATGGCTACACCTTC. Translation gives CASSLEGAYGYTF.